The rows below give T cell receptor beta chains drawn from one sample of a study of shared clonotypes between healthy human individuals. Clones were read by immunoSEQ multiplex PCR, and TCRdb kept only the in-frame ones, dropping some. The sample shows millions of clones, roughly 96% of them seen only once. Sequences were obtained from naive CD4+ T cells sorted from blood. All receptors come from a man younger than 30 in good health. Both conserved end residues are part of each CDR3. The D gene is left open where the match is weak. Some rows have no size entry. The others give once, few or many, or a class for an expanded clone.

v_call	j_call	clone_size	d_call	cdr3_aa	cdr3_nt
TRBV6-4	TRBJ1-6	-	-	CASSAGTNSPLHF	TGTGCCAGCAGTGCGGGGACCAATTCACCCCTCCACTTT
TRBV6-6	TRBJ2-7	-	-	CASSREGSSYEQYF	TGTGCCAGCAGCCGTGAGGGTAGCTCCTACGAGCAGTACTTC
TRBV9	TRBJ2-1	-	TRBD2	CASSVTGGPESEQFF	TGTGCCAGCAGCGTGACGGGGGGGCCCGAATCTGAGCAGTTCTTC
TRBV7-8	TRBJ1-1	-	TRBD1	CASRQGQGPYTEAFF	TGTGCCAGCAGACAGGGACAGGGGCCGTACACTGAAGCTTTCTTT
TRBV19	TRBJ1-6	-	-	CASRTGGSYNSPLHF	TGTGCCAGTAGGACCGGGGGCTCCTATAATTCACCCCTCCACTTT
TRBV15	TRBJ2-5	-	-	CATSRDQVDRETQYF	TGTGCCACCAGCAGAGATCAGGTAGATCGGGAGACCCAGTACTTC
TRBV5-4	TRBJ2-2	-	-	CASSLPSYTGELFF	TGTGCCAGCAGCTTGCCCTCCTACACCGGGGAGCTGTTTTTT
TRBV6-6	TRBJ2-7	-	-	CASSYRQVSYEQYF	TGTGCCAGCAGTTACCGACAGGTCTCCTACGAGCAGTACTTC
TRBV5-4	TRBJ2-2	-	-	CASSIDPDSGELFF	TGTGCCAGCAGCATTGACCCTGACTCCGGGGAGCTGTTTTTT
TRBV27	TRBJ1-5	-	-	CASRALKEGQPQHF	TGTGCCAGCAGAGCCCTGAAGGAGGGACAGCCCCAGCATTTT
TRBV6-5	TRBJ1-1	once	-	CASSYRERATEAFF	TGTGCCAGCAGTTACAGGGAGAGAGCCACTGAAGCTTTCTTT